A selection of T cell receptor beta chains follows, all from one sample in a study of T cells after yellow fever vaccination. TCRdb re-derived calls from the 5' RACE reads in MiXCR, one entry per CDR3 protein. The table lists approximately 600,000 distinct CDR3 sequences, about 12% of them singletons, with 14% to 15% in the top ten. The sequenced sample was PBMCs, obtained on the day of the yellow fever booster vaccination. These receptor sequences come from a man aged 30 to 39 who received the YFV17D yellow fever vaccine. Each CDR3 is given with its conserved first and last residue. D genes are given only for firm matches. The size of a clone is reported for some rows only, either as once, few or many, or as a class for expanded clones.

D: TRBD2
J: TRBJ2-3
V: TRBV19
size: NA
CDR3: CASSIAGGRLGTDTQYF
DNA: TGTGCCAGTAGTATAGCGGGAGGCCGCCTGGGCACAGATACGCAGTATTTT

D: TRBD2
J: TRBJ2-2
V: TRBV29-1
size: NA
CDR3: CSVPIWGRANTGELFF
DNA: TGCAGCGTCCCGATTTGGGGGAGGGCGAACACCGGGGAGCTGTTTTTT

D: TRBD1
J: TRBJ2-7
V: TRBV27
size: NA
CDR3: CASRRGQGVSYEQYF
DNA: TGTGCCAGCAGGCGAGGACAGGGCGTCTCCTACGAGCAGTACTTC

D: TRBD1
J: TRBJ1-5
V: TRBV12-3/TRBV12-4
size: few
CDR3: CASSLAGTDQPQHF
DNA: TGTGCCAGCAGTTTAGCCGGGACAGACCAGCCCCAGCATTTT

D: NA
J: TRBJ2-4
V: TRBV5-1
size: many
CDR3: CASSPGRTQEIQYF
DNA: TGCGCCAGCAGCCCGGGTCGAACTCAAGAGATTCAGTACTTC

D: NA
J: TRBJ2-5
V: TRBV4-3
size: NA
CDR3: CASSRGTAPMGETQYF
DNA: TGCGCCAGCAGCCGCGGGACAGCACCAATGGGGGAGACCCAGTACTTC

D: TRBD2
J: TRBJ2-1
V: TRBV7-2
size: many
CDR3: CASSTTSGTYNEQFF
DNA: TGTGCCAGCAGCACCACTAGCGGGACTTACAATGAGCAGTTCTTC

D: NA
J: TRBJ2-1
V: TRBV6-2/TRBV6-3
size: few
CDR3: CASSYLSALALSYNEQFF
DNA: TGTGCCAGCAGTTACCTCTCGGCTTTAGCCCTCTCCTACAATGAGCAGTTCTTC

D: NA
J: TRBJ2-3
V: TRBV7-8
size: few
CDR3: CASSLAFYTDTQYF
DNA: TGTGCCAGCAGCTTAGCGTTTTACACAGATACGCAGTATTTT

D: NA
J: TRBJ2-1
V: TRBV12-3/TRBV12-4
size: NA
CDR3: CARERDPGSYNEQFF
DNA: TGTGCCAGAGAAAGAGACCCCGGTTCCTACAATGAGCAGTTCTTC

D: NA
J: TRBJ2-3
V: TRBV5-1
size: NA
CDR3: CASSLLRGTSTDTQYF
DNA: TGCGCCAGCAGCTTGCTACGGGGGACTAGCACAGATACGCAGTATTTT

D: TRBD1
J: TRBJ2-1
V: TRBV4-1
size: NA
CDR3: CASSQSPGTGQFF
DNA: TGCGCCAGCAGCCAGTCCCCCGGGACAGGGCAGTTCTTC

D: NA
J: TRBJ2-5
V: TRBV4-2
size: NA
CDR3: CASSQDGGRHRGETQYF
DNA: TGTGCCAGCAGCCAAGATGGAGGAAGACATCGGGGGGAGACCCAGTACTTC

D: NA
J: TRBJ2-3
V: TRBV29-1
size: few
CDR3: CSVEKRATDTQYF
DNA: TGCAGCGTTGAGAAGCGGGCCACAGATACGCAGTATTTT

D: TRBD1
J: TRBJ2-7
V: TRBV5-1
size: few
CDR3: CASSLAGVQGAGEQYF
DNA: TGCGCCAGCAGCTTGGCCGGAGTGCAGGGGGCTGGAGAGCAGTACTTC

D: NA
J: TRBJ2-2
V: TRBV7-9
size: few
CDR3: CASSPLGQGTHTGELFF
DNA: TGTGCCAGCAGCCCTTTGGGCCAGGGAACTCACACCGGGGAGCTGTTTTTT

D: NA
J: TRBJ1-2
V: TRBV5-6
size: few
CDR3: CASSLAAGYTF
DNA: TGTGCCAGCAGCTTGGCTGCGGGCTACACCTTC

D: TRBD1
J: TRBJ2-1
V: TRBV15
size: NA
CDR3: CATSRGNRGGNEQFF
DNA: TGTGCCACCAGCAGAGGAAACAGGGGCGGGAATGAGCAGTTCTTC

D: NA
J: TRBJ2-7
V: TRBV9
size: NA
CDR3: CASSPNRDPSYEQYF
DNA: TGTGCCAGCAGCCCGAACAGGGACCCCTCCTACGAGCAGTACTTC

D: NA
J: TRBJ2-5
V: TRBV7-8
size: few
CDR3: CASSPSGRLQETQYF
DNA: TGTGCCAGCAGCCCTTCAGGAAGGCTTCAAGAGACCCAGTACTTC

D: NA
J: TRBJ2-5
V: TRBV4-2
size: NA
CDR3: CASSPSLGETQYF
DNA: TGTGCCAGCAGCCCATCCTTGGGAGAGACCCAGTACTTC

D: NA
J: TRBJ2-1
V: TRBV12-3/TRBV12-4
size: NA
CDR3: CASSRIGPYDEQFF
DNA: TGTGCCAGCAGTCGAATAGGGCCGTACGATGAGCAGTTCTTC

D: NA
J: TRBJ2-5
V: TRBV25-1
size: few
CDR3: CASSEAGTPQETQYF
DNA: TGTGCCAGCAGTGAAGCCGGGACCCCCCAAGAGACCCAGTACTTC

D: NA
J: TRBJ2-1
V: TRBV10-3
size: NA
CDR3: CATTASVVRGPHNEQFF
DNA: TGTGCCACGACGGCCTCGGTAGTAAGGGGCCCACACAATGAGCAGTTCTTC

D: NA
J: TRBJ2-2
V: TRBV6-6
size: few
CDR3: CASRTPNTGELFF
DNA: TGTGCCAGCCGGACACCGAACACCGGGGAGCTGTTTTTT

D: NA
J: TRBJ1-1
V: TRBV7-2
size: NA
CDR3: CASSLVRASEAFF
DNA: TGTGCCAGCAGCTTAGTCAGGGCGTCTGAAGCTTTCTTT

D: NA
J: TRBJ1-1
V: TRBV5-1
size: NA
CDR3: CASSSRSRNTEAFF
DNA: TGCGCCAGCAGCTCTCGGAGTCGAAACACTGAAGCTTTCTTT

D: TRBD1
J: TRBJ1-1
V: TRBV29-1
size: NA
CDR3: CSVDRDDTEAFF
DNA: TGCAGCGTAGACAGGGATGACACTGAAGCTTTCTTT